This TCR beta chain was sequenced for a study of T cell repertoires in cytomegalovirus infection. There are 14 residues in the CDR3. Germline lookup yields CDR1 SGHDT and CDR2 YYEEEE. Turning to this clonotype: The antigen is undetermined. One end of the junction does not line up with germline, which may come from a read error.

Using its own MiXCR run on the reads, TCRdb lists one record per CDR3 protein. The sample includes fewer than 1,000,000 distinct CDR3 sequences, about a third seen only once; the top ten take 11% to 15%. The chain carries TRBV5-6 and TRBJ1-2, with 8 positions matching TRBD1. The sequencing used cultured CD8+ T cells from PBMCs, collected from culture after CMV antigen stimulation. This TCR was sampled from a human donor in good health (CMV status not recorded). Some clones in this sample may be carry-over from other donors' samples. DNA for the CDR3: TGTGCCAGCAGCGTCTGGACAGGGCGGTATGGCAACACCTTC. Translation gives CASSVWTGRYGNTF.